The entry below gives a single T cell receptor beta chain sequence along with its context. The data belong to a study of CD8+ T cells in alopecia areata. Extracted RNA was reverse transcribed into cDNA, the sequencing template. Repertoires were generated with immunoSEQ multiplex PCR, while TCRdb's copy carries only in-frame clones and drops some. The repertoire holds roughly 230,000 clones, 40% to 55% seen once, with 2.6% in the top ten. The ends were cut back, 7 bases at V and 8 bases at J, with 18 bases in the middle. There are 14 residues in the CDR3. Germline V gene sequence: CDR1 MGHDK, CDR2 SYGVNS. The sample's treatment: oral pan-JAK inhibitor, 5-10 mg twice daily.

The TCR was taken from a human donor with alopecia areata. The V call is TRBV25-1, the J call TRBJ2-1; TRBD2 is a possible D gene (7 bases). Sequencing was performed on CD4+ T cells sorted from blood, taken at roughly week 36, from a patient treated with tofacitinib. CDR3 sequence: CASIVAGASYEQFF. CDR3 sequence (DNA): TGTGCCAGCATAGTCGCGGGGGCCAGCTATGAGCAGTTCTTC.